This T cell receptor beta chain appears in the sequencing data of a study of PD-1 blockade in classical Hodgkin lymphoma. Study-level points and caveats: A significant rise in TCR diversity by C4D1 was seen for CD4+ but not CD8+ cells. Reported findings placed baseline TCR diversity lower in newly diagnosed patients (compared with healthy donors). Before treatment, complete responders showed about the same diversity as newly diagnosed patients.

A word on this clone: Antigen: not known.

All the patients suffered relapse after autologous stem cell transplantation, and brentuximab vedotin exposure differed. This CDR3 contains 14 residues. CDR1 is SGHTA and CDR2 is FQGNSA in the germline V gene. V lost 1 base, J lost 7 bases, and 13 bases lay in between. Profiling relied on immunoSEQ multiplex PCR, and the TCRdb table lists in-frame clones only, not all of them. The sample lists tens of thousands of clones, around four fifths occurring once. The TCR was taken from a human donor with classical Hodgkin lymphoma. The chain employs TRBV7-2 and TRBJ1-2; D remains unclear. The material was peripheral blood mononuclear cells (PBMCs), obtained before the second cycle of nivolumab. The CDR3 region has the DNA TGTGCCAGCAGCTTAGTAGATGGAGTCGGTGGCTACACCTTC. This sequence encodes CASSLVDGVGGYTF.